This T cell receptor beta chain was identified in a study of a mutant IDH1 vaccine in newly diagnosed glioma. Study as a whole: The study started vaccination 4-6 weeks after radiotherapy alone, or with temozolomide cycles. Previous treatment comprised radiotherapy, temozolomide, or both, mostly both.

Generated by immunoSEQ multiplex PCR, the TCRdb table keeps only in-frame clones and is missing some. This repertoire shows 53,000 or so clones, just under 80% found once; its top ten account for about 5%. Worth noting for this clone: Its antigen is as yet unknown.

The CDR3 spans 14 residues. Germline-derived CDR1 and CDR2 are MNHEY and SVGAGI. Trimming shortened V by 3 bases and J by 1 base, and 7 bases separated the two germline ends. As for time point: week 5, during vaccination. A single vaccine dose contained 300 ug of mutant IDH1 20-mer peptide, and topical imiquimod was used with it. Donors harbored newly found WHO grade 3 or 4 IDH1-mutant, ATRX-lost astrocytomas. The sequence was collected from a man in his forties or fifties with glioma. This specimen was PBMCs, taken from a glioma patient whose treatment included an IDH1 peptide vaccine. The V and J genes are TRBV6-5 and TRBJ2-1; D may be TRBD1 (5 bases). The CDR3 DNA sequence: TGTGCCAGCAGTTATAGGGGATCCTACAATGAGCAGTTCTTC. Translating gives CASSYRGSYNEQFF.